The entry that follows covers one T cell receptor beta chain sequence. This entry belongs to a study of PD-L1 blockade in urothelial cancer. In the study overall: Peripheral blood specimens exhibited a median yield of around 130,000 T cells.

As for time point: peripheral blood 6 weeks after treatment start. The CDR3 is 16 amino acids. Germline-derived CDR1 and CDR2 are MGHRA and YSYEKL. V was pared by 1 base and J by 6 bases, with 18 bases between. Assay used: immunoSEQ multiplex PCR; TCRdb lists only in-frame clones, some missing. This table holds roughly 120,000 clones, around 89% found once. The chain is built from TRBV4-1 and TRBJ2-5; maybe TRBD2 (6 bases). The receptor's source is a man aged 55 to 70 with urothelial cancer. Specimen: PBMCs, collected around atezolizumab (anti-PD-L1) treatment. CDR3 amino acids: CASSQARGTNRQTQYF. The CDR3 DNA sequence: TGCGCCAGCAGCCAAGCGCGGGGAACAAATCGGCAGACCCAGTACTTC.